The sequence of this T cell receptor (beta chain) was determined in a study of response to subunit inactivated influenza vaccine. Study-wide findings and caveats: Each seasonal flu vaccination may recruit only limited new T cells, authors suggested.

Germline V gene sequence: CDR1 SGHAT, CDR2 FQNNGV. Deletions cut 0 bases from V and 4 bases from J, with 14 bases between. The CDR3 consists of 16 residues. This clonotype was observed at least ten times. The antigen is unknown. One entry per CDR3 protein, called by TCRdb with MiXCR from the RT-PCR reads. The sample consists of 650,000 to 850,000 distinct CDR3 sequences, roughly 13% of them appearing once. This receptor was identified in a man in his fifties or sixties who received an inactivated influenza vaccine. The sample was PBMCs from blood, taken around two weeks before vaccination. The chain links TRBV11-2 to TRBJ2-3, with D possibly being TRBD2 (6 bases). CDR3 loop: CASSLDRGGAADTQYF. CDR3 in DNA: TGTGCCAGCAGCTTAGATCGGGGCGGGGCGGCAGATACGCAGTATTTT.